A selection of T cell receptor beta chains follows, all from one sample in a study of beta chain features in type 1 diabetes. The assay was immunoSEQ multiplex PCR, and TCRdb's table has in-frame clones only and misses some. The sample contains around 150,000 clones, roughly 9% of which appear only once. Specimen: central memory CD4+ T cells from blood. The receptor set was obtained from a woman aged 25 to 39 with type 1 diabetes. Both conserved end residues are part of each CDR3. The order of the fields is D gene, clone size, V gene, J gene, CDR3 DNA, CDR3 protein. The D gene is left open where the match is weak. Clone size, where shown, is once, few, many, or a class for clones that have expanded.

>TRBD2|-|TRBV15|TRBJ2-5
TGTGCCACCAGCAGCGTTGGGGGAGGGACCCACCAAGAGACCCAGTACTTC
CATSSVGGGTHQETQYF
>-|-|TRBV6-1|TRBJ2-7
TGTGCCAGCAGTGAAGCCCGGGCGGGACGAGGCCTTTGGGAGCAGTACTTC
CASSEARAGRGLWEQYF
>-|few|TRBV7-9|TRBJ2-1
TGTGCCAGCAGCCCGAACGGACTATCCTACAATGAGCAGTTCTTC
CASSPNGLSYNEQFF
>TRBD2|few|TRBV7-9|TRBJ2-3
TGTGCCAGCGCGGGAGGGGGAGGCACAGATACGCAGTATTTT
CASAGGGGTDTQYF
>-|-|TRBV7-3|TRBJ2-2
TGTGCCAGCAGCGTCCGGGATGGCGGGGAGCTGTTTTTT
CASSVRDGGELFF
>TRBD1|few|TRBV29-1|TRBJ1-2
TGCAGCGTCCTCATTATTTCTCCGACAGGGAGCTACACCTTC
CSVLIISPTGSYTF
>TRBD2|-|TRBV5-4|TRBJ2-3
TGTGCCAGCAGCTATAGCGGGAGCACAGATACGCAGTATTTT
CASSYSGSTDTQYF
>-|few|TRBV5-1|TRBJ2-2
TGCGCCAGCTCTACGGATCTTCTGACCGGGACCGGGGAGCTGTTTTTT
CASSTDLLTGTGELFF
>-|few|TRBV28|TRBJ2-7
TGTGCCAGCAGGCCATCGAGCTCCTACGAGCAGTACTTC
CASRPSSSYEQYF
>-|-|TRBV28|TRBJ2-5
TGTGCCAGCAGTACGGGACACCACCAAGAGACCCAGTACTTC
CASSTGHHQETQYF
>-|few|TRBV29-1|TRBJ2-7
TGCAGCGTTGTCTTGACGTCCAGGAACTCCTACGAGCAGTACTTC
CSVVLTSRNSYEQYF
>TRBD2|-|TRBV7-6|TRBJ2-5
TGTGCCAGCAGCTTAGTAGCGGGAGGGGAGACCCAGTACTTC
CASSLVAGGETQYF
>-|few|TRBV27|TRBJ1-1
TGTGCCAGCAGTTTACTTCCTGGACAGTACACTGAAGCTTTCTTT
CASSLLPGQYTEAFF
>-|-|TRBV7-9|TRBJ1-4
TGTGCCAGCAGAGCCCAGGGTGGATTGAATGAAAAACTGTTTTTT
CASRAQGGLNEKLFF
>TRBD1|few|TRBV30|TRBJ1-5
TGTGCCTGGAGTAGGGACAGCGAAAGCAATCAGCCCCAGCATTTT
CAWSRDSESNQPQHF
>TRBD2|-|TRBV6-1|TRBJ2-7
TGTGCCAGCAGTGAGAGACAGACTAGCGGGAGAAGGGGTAGCAACGAGCAGTACTTC
CASSERQTSGRRGSNEQYF
>-|few|TRBV2|TRBJ2-7
TGTGCCAGCAGTGACCCAGTCCTGTACTTC
CASSDPVLYF
>-|-|TRBV2|TRBJ2-7
TGTGCCAGCGGCACAACAGTCTCCTACGAGCAGTACTTC
CASGTTVSYEQYF
>TRBD2|-|TRBV27|TRBJ2-7
TGTGCCAGCAGTTTCCAGACTAGCGGGACCGGTATACCCTACGAGCAGTACTTC
CASSFQTSGTGIPYEQYF
>TRBD1|-|TRBV6-5|TRBJ2-3
TGTGCCAGCAGTTACTTCCGGGACAGGGACACAGATACGCAGTATTTT
CASSYFRDRDTDTQYF
>TRBD1|-|TRBV27|TRBJ2-5
TGTGCCAGCAGTGACCGTGGGGACAGGGAAGAATCGGAGACCCAGTACTTC
CASSDRGDREESETQYF
>-|few|TRBV9|TRBJ2-1
TGTGCCAGCAGCGTGGACAATGGCAATGAGCAGTTCTTC
CASSVDNGNEQFF
>TRBD2|few|TRBV9|TRBJ2-3
TGTGCCAGCAGCGCTGGGACTAGCGGTAGCACAGATACGCAGTATTTT
CASSAGTSGSTDTQYF
>-|few|TRBV7-9|TRBJ2-2
TGTGCCAGCAGCCCACCGGCAGGCTACACCGGGGAGCTGTTTTTT
CASSPPAGYTGELFF
>-|few|TRBV16|TRBJ1-4
TGTGCCAGCAGCCAATCCTGGGGCCAGGAAAAACTGTTTTTT
CASSQSWGQEKLFF
>TRBD2|few|TRBV7-9|TRBJ2-1
TGTGCCAGCAGCTTAAGCGGGGCTAATGAGCAGTTCTTC
CASSLSGANEQFF
>TRBD2|few|TRBV19|TRBJ2-7
TGTGCCAGTCGGACTAGTGGCGAGCAGTACTTC
CASRTSGEQYF
>TRBD1|-|TRBV4-1|TRBJ1-1
TGCGCCAGCAGCCAAGTAGGGACAGGGCGAACTGAAGCTTTCTTT
CASSQVGTGRTEAFF
>-|few|TRBV5-4|TRBJ2-3
TGTGCCAGCAGCCCCGGGACTAGCACAGATACGCAGTATTTT
CASSPGTSTDTQYF
>-|-|TRBV6-1|TRBJ1-2
TGTGCCAGCAGTGGGACGGACGGAGGCTATGGCTACACCTTC
CASSGTDGGYGYTF
>TRBD1|-|TRBV28|TRBJ2-7
TGTGCCAGCACTACGCTCCACAGGGGGAAGTACTTC
CASTTLHRGKYF
>-|few|TRBV4-2|TRBJ2-5
TGTGCCAGCAGCCAAGACGTGGCATCAGAGACCCAGTACTTC
CASSQDVASETQYF
>TRBD2|-|TRBV30|TRBJ2-7
TGTGCCTGGAGTCGGGGGGAGCACGAGCAGTACTTC
CAWSRGEHEQYF
>TRBD2|-|TRBV27|TRBJ2-3
TGTGCCAGCAGTATTAGCGGGAGATCCTCAGATACGCAGTATTTT
CASSISGRSSDTQYF
>TRBD1|-|TRBV5-1|TRBJ2-5
TGCGCCAGCAGCTGGGGGATACAGGGGGTCGCTAGACAAGAGACCCAGTACTTC
CASSWGIQGVARQETQYF
>TRBD2|few|TRBV27|TRBJ2-3
TGTGCCAGCAGTTTATTACTAGCGGGAAGTACGCAGTATTTT
CASSLLLAGSTQYF
>TRBD1|-|TRBV11-3|TRBJ2-2
TGTGCCAGCAGCCGGGGGACAGGGGGCGCCAATACCGGGGAGCTGTTTTTT
CASSRGTGGANTGELFF
>-|-|TRBV30|TRBJ2-3
TGTGCCTGGAGTGTGGTAGCGGATACGCAGTATTTT
CAWSVVADTQYF
>TRBD1|few|TRBV19|TRBJ1-2
TGTGCCAGTAGCTGGGACAGGACCTATGGCTACACCTTC
CASSWDRTYGYTF
>TRBD2|-|TRBV5-1|TRBJ2-1
TGCGCCAGCAGCTCCGGGACTAGCGGGAGTGGCAATGAGCAGTTCTTC
CASSSGTSGSGNEQFF
>-|few|TRBV7-8|TRBJ1-2
TGTGCCAGCAGCGTATTCCGCATAGTCCCCGGGTATGGCTACACCTTC
CASSVFRIVPGYGYTF
>-|-|TRBV5-1|TRBJ2-3
TGCGCCAGCAGCCCAACAGGTCTTTCCGCAGATACGCAGTATTTT
CASSPTGLSADTQYF
>TRBD2|few|TRBV28|TRBJ2-5
TGTGCCAGCACTAGTAGCGGGGCGGGAGAGACCCAGTACTTC
CASTSSGAGETQYF
>-|-|TRBV2|TRBJ1-5
TGTGCCAGCACCACAGAGAGCAATCAGCCCCAGCATTTT
CASTTESNQPQHF
>TRBD1|few|TRBV6-1|TRBJ1-2
TGTGCCAGCAGTGAAACAGGGGTCTATGGCTACACCTTC
CASSETGVYGYTF
>TRBD1|few|TRBV6-5|TRBJ1-2
TGTGCCAGCAGTTACCGGGACAGGGTTGGGGGCTACACCTTC
CASSYRDRVGGYTF
>TRBD2|few|TRBV4-1|TRBJ2-1
TGCGCCAGCAGCCAAGGGCTAGCGGGAGTGGGTGAGCAGTTCTTC
CASSQGLAGVGEQFF
>-|few|TRBV6-6|TRBJ2-3
TGTGCCAGCAGTGCCCTTCGGGGGAAGGCGGATACGCAGTATTTT
CASSALRGKADTQYF
>-|-|TRBV5-5|TRBJ2-1
TGTGCCAGCAGCTTGACTAGTCTTAGCTCCTACAATGAGCAGTTCTTC
CASSLTSLSSYNEQFF
>-|-|TRBV18|TRBJ2-6
TGTGCCAGTTCACAGGACATCAGCTCTGGGGCCAACGTCCTGACTTTC
CASSQDISSGANVLTF